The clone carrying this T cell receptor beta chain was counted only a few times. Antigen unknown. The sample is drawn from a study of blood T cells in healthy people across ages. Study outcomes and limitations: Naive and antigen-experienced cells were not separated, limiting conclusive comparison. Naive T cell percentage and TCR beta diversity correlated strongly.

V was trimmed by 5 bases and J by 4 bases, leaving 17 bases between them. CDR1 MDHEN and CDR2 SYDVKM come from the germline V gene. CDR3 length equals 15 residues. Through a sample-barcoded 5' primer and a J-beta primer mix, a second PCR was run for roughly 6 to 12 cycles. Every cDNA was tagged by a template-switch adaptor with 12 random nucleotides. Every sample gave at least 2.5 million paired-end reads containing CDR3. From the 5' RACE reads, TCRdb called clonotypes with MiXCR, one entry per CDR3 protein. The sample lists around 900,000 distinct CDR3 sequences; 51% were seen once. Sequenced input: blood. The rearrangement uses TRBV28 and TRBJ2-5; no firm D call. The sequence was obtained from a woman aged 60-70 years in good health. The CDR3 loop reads CASSPAGIPGETQYF. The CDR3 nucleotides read TGTGCCAGCAGTCCTGCAGGCATCCCTGGAGAGACCCAGTACTTC.